The T cell receptor beta chain under discussion was sequenced for a study of T cells in Graves' hyperthyroidism and ophthalmopathy. CDR3 length: 15 residues. V was trimmed by 5 bases and J by 7 bases, leaving 18 bases between them. CDR1 is MNHNS and CDR2 is SASEGT in the germline V gene. TCR beta CDR3 regions were amplified from RNA. First-round RT-PCR of the TCR CDR3 relied on the HTBI primer set. TCRdb reprocessed the multiplex PCR reads with MiXCR, giving one entry per CDR3 protein. The sample has fewer than 550,000 distinct CDR3 sequences, 15% to 19% seen once. The sample taken for sequencing was blood. The clonotype was recovered from a woman under 30 with Graves' hyperthyroidism. The gene calls are TRBV6-1 and TRBJ2-1; D might be TRBD1 or TRBD2, each matching 5 bases. The CDR3 loop reads CASSSQPQGGNEQFF. CDR3 sequence (DNA): TGTGCCAGCAGTTCCCAACCCCAGGGCGGGAATGAGCAGTTCTTC.